The clone carrying this T cell receptor beta chain has at least ten counts. Trimming at V came to 0 bases and at J to 6 bases, leaving 3 bases not matched to a gene. The V gene's germline CDR1 is LGHDT and CDR2 YNNKEL (reference sequence). The CDR3 contains 15 residues. This record belongs to a study of early T cells in non-severe SARS-CoV-2 infection. TCRdb independently ran MiXCR on the 5' RACE reads; one entry per CDR3 protein. The sample shows 75,000 to 90,000 distinct CDR3 sequences, around 6% of them seen only once. The sequence was collected from an adult who was a healthcare worker with PCR-confirmed SARS-CoV-2 infection or an uninfected control (not recorded which). V and J are TRBV3-1 and TRBJ1-5, with 9 bases matching TRBD1. The source material was whole blood. CDR3 nucleotides: TGTGCCAGCAGCCAAGACGGGACAGGGCTTCAGCCCCAGCATTTT. Its translation is CASSQDGTGLQPQHF.